This T cell receptor (beta chain) stems from a study of response to subunit inactivated influenza vaccine. MiXCR, applied by TCRdb to the RT-PCR reads, yields one record per CDR3 protein. This repertoire shows some 800,000 distinct CDR3 sequences, roughly 20% found once; its top ten account for about 10%. Study-wide points: With each seasonal influenza vaccination, the authors suggested, few new T cells are recruited.

The CDR3 loop spans 15 amino acids. In germline, CDR1 is SGHRS, CDR2 YFSETQ. Trimming took 0 bases from V and 6 from J; bases not matched to a gene: 7. Regarding this clonotype: Its specificity is not known.

The chain couples TRBV5-1 to TRBJ2-7, with 9 positions matching TRBD1. The starting material was PBMCs from blood, obtained 5 days after vaccination. This receptor was identified in a middle-aged man who received an inactivated influenza vaccine. CDR3 nucleotide sequence: TGCGCCAGCAGCTTGGGCGGGACAGGGATCTCCGAGCAGTACTTC. It specifies CASSLGGTGISEQYF.